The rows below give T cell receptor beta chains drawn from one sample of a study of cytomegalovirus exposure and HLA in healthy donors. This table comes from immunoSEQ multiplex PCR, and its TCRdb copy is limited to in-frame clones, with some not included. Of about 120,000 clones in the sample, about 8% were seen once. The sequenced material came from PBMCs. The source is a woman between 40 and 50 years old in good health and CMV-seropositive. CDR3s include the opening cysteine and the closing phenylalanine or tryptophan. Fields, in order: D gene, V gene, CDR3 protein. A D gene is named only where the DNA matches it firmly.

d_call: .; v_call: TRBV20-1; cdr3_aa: CSRGDEQFF
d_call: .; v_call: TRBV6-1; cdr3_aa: CASSVAGLGYGYTF
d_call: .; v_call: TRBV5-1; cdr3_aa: CASSLLDSSNTEAFF
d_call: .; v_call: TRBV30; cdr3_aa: CAWSEAGNYGYTF
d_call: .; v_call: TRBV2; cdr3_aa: CASSGDGEVQPQHF
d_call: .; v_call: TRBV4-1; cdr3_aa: CASSFPGGVRDF
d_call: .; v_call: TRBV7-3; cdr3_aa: CASSFTGDTEAFF
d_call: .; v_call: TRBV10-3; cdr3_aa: CAIRSDGSRGPDTQYF
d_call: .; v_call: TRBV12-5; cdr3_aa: CASGLKGPDIQYF
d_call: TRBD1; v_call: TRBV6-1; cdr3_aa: CASTRTGGQPQHF
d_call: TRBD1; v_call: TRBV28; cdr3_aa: CATASDRGLGYTF
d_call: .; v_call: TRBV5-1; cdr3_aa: CASSLTGNRYEQYF
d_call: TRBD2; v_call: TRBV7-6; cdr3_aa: CASSLGGGLAGGLYNEQFF
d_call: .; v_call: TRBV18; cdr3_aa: CASSPGSSTDTQYF